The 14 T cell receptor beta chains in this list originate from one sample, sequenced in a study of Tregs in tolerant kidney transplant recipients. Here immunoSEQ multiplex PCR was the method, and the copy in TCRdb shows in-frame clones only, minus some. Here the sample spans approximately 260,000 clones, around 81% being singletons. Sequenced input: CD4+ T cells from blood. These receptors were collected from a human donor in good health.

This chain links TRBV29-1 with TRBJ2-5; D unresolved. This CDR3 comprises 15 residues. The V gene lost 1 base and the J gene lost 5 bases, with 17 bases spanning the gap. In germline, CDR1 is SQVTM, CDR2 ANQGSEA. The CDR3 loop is CSVEAPPLLTETQYF. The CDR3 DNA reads TGCAGCGTTGAAGCGCCACCCCTCCTAACGGAGACCCAGTACTTC.

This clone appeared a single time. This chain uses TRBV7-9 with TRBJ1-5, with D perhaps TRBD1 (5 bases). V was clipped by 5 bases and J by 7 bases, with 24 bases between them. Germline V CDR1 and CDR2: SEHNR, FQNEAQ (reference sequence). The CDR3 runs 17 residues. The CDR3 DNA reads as TGTGCCAGCAGCCCCCGCAGGGAACTTGGACAATACCAGCCCCAGCATTTT. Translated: CASSPRRELGQYQPQHF.

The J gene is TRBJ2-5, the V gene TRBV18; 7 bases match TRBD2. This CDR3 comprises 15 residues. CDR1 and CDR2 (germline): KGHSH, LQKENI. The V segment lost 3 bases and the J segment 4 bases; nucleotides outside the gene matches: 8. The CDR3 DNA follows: TGTGCCAGCTCACCCCTTCTTACGGGAGGAGAGACCCAGTACTTC. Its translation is CASSPLLTGGETQYF.

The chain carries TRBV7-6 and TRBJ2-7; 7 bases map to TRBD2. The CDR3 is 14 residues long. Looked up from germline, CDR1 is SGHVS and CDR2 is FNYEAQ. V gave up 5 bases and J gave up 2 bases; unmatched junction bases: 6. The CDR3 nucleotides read TGTGCCAGCAGCGGGAGCGGGGAAACCTACGAGCAGTACTTC. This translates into CASSGSGETYEQYF.

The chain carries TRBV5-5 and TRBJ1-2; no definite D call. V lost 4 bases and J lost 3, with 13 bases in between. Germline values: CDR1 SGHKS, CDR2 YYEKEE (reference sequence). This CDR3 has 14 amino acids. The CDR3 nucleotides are TGTGCCAGCAGCATTACCCCGCAGTACTATGGCTACACCTTC. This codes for CASSITPQYYGYTF.

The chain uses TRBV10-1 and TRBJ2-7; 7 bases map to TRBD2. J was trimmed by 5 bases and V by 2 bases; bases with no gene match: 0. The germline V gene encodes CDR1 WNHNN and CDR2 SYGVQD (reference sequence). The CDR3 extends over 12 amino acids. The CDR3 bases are TGCGCCAGCAGTGAGGCGGGGGACGAGCAGTACTTC. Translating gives CASSEAGDEQYF.

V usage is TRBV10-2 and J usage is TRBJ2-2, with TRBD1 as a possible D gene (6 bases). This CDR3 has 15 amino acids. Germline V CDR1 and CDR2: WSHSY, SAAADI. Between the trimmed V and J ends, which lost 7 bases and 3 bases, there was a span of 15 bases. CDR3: CASTRDIRYTGELFF. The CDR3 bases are TGCGCCAGCACCCGGGACATCCGCTACACCGGGGAGCTGTTTTTT.

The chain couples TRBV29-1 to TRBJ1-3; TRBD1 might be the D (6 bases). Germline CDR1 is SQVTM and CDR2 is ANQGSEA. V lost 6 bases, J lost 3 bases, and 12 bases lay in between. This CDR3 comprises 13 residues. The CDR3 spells CSVEPRGGNTIYF. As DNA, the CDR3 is TGCAGCGTGGAGCCCAGGGGTGGAAACACCATATATTTT.

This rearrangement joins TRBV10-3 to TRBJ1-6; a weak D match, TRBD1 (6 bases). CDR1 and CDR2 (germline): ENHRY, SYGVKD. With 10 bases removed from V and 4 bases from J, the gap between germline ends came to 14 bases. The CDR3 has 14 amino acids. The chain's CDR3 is CATDIGQYNSPLHF. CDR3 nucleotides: TGTGCCACCGACATAGGACAGTATAATTCACCCCTCCACTTT.

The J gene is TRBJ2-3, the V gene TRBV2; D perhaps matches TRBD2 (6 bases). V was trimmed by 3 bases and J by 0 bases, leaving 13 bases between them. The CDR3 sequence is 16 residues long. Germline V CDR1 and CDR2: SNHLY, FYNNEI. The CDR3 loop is CASSDGGASSTDTQYF. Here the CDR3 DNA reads TGTGCCAGCAGTGACGGAGGGGCCTCTAGCACAGATACGCAGTATTTT.

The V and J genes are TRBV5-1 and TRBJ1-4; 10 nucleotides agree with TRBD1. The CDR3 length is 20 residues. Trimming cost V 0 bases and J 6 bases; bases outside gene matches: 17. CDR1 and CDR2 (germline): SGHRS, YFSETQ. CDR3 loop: CASSLVVTGGAGMPHEKLFF. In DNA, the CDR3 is TGCGCCAGCAGCTTGGTGGTGACAGGGGGCGCGGGGATGCCCCATGAAAAACTGTTTTTT.

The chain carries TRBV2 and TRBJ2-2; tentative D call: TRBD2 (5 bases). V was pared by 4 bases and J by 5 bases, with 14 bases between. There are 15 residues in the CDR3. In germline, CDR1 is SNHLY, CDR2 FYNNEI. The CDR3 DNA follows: TGTGCCAGCAGTGGTGAGGGAATGAGGACCGGGGAGCTGTTTTTT. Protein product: CASSGEGMRTGELFF.

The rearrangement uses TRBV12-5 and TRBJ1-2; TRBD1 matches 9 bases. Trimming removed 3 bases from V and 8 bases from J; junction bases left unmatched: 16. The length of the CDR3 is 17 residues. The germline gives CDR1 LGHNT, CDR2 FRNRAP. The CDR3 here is CASGFQVPGQGGWGYTF. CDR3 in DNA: TGTGCTAGTGGTTTCCAGGTCCCGGGACAGGGTGGATGGGGCTACACCTTC.

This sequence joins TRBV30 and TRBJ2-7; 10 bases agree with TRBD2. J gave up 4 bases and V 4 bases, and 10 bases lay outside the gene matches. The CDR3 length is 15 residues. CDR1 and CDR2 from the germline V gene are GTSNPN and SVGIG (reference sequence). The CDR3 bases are TGTGCCTGGACCATCCCTAGCGGGAGAGGATACGAGCAGTACTTC. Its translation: CAWTIPSGRGYEQYF.